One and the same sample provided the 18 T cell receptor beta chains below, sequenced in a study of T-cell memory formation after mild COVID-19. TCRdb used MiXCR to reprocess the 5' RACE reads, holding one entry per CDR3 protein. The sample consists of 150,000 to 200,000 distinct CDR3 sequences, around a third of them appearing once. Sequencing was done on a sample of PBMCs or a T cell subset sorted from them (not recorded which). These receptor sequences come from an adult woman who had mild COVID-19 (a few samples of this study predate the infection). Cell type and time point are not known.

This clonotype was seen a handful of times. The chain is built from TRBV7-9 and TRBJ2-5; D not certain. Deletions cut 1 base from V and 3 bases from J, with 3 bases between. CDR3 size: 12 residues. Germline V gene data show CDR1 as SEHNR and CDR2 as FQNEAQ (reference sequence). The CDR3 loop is CASSLVEETQYF. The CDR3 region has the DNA TGTGCCAGCAGCTTAGTCGAAGAGACCCAGTACTTC. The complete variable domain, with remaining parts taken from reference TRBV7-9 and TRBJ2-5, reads DTGVSQNPRHKITKRGQNVTFRCDPISEHNRLYWYRQTLGQGPEFLTYFQNEAQLEKSRLLSDRFSAERPKGSFSTLEIQRTEQGDSAMYLCASSLVEETQYFGPGTRLLVL.

In nucleotides, the CDR3 is TGTGCCAGCAGTCTAAGTCTCACAGATACGCAGTATTTT. Encoded protein: CASSLSLTDTQYF. The V and J genes are TRBV28 and TRBJ2-3; D is unresolved. The CDR3 is 13 residues long. Germline V gene lookup returns CDR1 MDHEN and CDR2 SYDVKM. The V end lost 5 bases, the J end lost 2 bases, and 8 bases lay between the germline ends.

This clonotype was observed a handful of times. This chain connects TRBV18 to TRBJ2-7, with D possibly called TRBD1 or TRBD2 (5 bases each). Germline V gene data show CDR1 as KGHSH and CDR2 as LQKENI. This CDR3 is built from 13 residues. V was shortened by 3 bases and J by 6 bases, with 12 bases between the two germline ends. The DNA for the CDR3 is TGTGCCAGCTCACCCGGGTGGGGGACCGAGCAGTACTTC. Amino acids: CASSPGWGTEQYF. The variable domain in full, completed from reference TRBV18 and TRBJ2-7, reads NAGVMQNPRHLVRRRGQEARLRCSPMKGHSHVYWYRQLPEEGLKFMVYLQKENIIDESGMPKERFSAEFPKEGPSILRIQQVVRGDSAAYFCASSPGWGTEQYFGPGTRLTVT.

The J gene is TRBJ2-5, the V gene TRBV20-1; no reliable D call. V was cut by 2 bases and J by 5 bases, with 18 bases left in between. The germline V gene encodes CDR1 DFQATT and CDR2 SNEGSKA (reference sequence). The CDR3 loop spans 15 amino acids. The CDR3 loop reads CSARFSSRPRETQYF. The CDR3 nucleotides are TGCAGTGCTAGATTTAGCAGCCGTCCGAGGGAGACCCAGTACTTC.

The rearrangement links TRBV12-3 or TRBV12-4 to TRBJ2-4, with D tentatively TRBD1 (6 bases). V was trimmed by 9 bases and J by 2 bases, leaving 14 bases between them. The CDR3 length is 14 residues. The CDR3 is CARSLRDTKNIQYF. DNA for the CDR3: TGTGCCAGAAGTCTCCGGGACACCAAAAACATTCAGTACTTC.

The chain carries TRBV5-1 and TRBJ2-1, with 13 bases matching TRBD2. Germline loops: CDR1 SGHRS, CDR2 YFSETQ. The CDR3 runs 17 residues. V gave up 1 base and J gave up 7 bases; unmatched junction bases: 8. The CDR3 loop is CASSLIRGLAGKNEQFF. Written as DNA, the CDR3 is TGCGCCAGCAGCTTGATTCGGGGACTAGCGGGAAAAAATGAGCAGTTCTTC.

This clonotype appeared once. Here the CDR3 DNA reads TGTGCCAGCAGCGAAACCCAAGAGACCCAGTACTTC. It codes for CASSETQETQYF. V gene TRBV7-9 combines with J gene TRBJ2-5; D unresolved. The CDR3 consists of 12 residues. Germline CDR1 is SEHNR and CDR2 is FQNEAQ (reference sequence). V dropped 5 bases and J dropped 1 base, with 5 bases sitting between them.

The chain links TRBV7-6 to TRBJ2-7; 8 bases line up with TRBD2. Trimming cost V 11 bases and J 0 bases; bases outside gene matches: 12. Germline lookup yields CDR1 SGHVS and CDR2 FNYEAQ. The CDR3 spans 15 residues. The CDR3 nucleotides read TGTGCCCTGGCTCCCCAGGCGGGAGGCTCCTACGAGCAGTACTTC. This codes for CALAPQAGGSYEQYF.

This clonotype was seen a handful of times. The CDR3 sequence: CASSPGGGGLRYEQYF. The CDR3 coding sequence is TGCGCCAGCAGCCCCGGGGGTGGGGGGCTCAGATACGAGCAGTACTTC. The chain recombines TRBV4-1 with TRBJ2-7, with D perhaps matching TRBD1 or TRBD2 (6 bases each). Germline loops: CDR1 MGHRA, CDR2 YSYEKL. V gave up 4 bases and J gave up 4 bases, with 20 bases separating them. This CDR3 has 16 residues.

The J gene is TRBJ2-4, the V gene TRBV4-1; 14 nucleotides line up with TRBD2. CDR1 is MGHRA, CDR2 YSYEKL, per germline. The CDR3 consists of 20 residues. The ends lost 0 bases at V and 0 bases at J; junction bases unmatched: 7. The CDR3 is CASSQERGLAGGLAKNIQYF. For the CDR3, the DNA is TGCGCCAGCAGCCAAGAAAGAGGACTAGCGGGGGGCTTAGCCAAAAACATTCAGTACTTC.

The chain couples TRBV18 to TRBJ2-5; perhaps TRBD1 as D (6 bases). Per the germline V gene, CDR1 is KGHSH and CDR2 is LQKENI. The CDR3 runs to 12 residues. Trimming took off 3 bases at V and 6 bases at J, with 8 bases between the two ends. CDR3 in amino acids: CASSPGHQTQYF. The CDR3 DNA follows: TGTGCCAGCTCACCGGGACACCAGACCCAGTACTTC.

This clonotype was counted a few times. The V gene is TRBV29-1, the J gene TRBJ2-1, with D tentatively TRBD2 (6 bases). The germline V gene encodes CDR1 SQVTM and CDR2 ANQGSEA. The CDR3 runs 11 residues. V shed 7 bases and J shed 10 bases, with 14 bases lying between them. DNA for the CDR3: TGCAGCGCTCTAACTAGCAGCGAGCAGTTCTTC. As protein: CSALTSSEQFF.

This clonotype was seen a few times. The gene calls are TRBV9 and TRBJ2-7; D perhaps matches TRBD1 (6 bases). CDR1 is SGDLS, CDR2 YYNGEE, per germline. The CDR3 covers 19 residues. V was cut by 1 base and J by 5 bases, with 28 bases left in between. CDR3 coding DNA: TGTGCCAGCAGCGTATTTAAATGGGACAAGGAACGGAAGGCGAACGAGCAGTACTTC. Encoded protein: CASSVFKWDKERKANEQYF.

The DNA for the CDR3 is TGTGCCACCACCCGGACAGGGGACCAACTCCCTCTTCGCTCTGGAAACACCATATATTTT. Encoded protein: CATTRTGDQLPLRSGNTIYF. The rearrangement joins TRBV24-1 to TRBJ1-3; TRBD1 matches 9 bases. With V trimmed by 8 bases and J by 0 bases, 19 bases remained unmatched. Germline V gives CDR1 KGHDR, CDR2 SFDVKD. This CDR3 is 20 amino acids long.

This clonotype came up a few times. The CDR3 loop is CSAQPPRGADTEAFF. The CDR3, as DNA: TGCAGTGCCCAACCTCCCCGGGGGGCGGACACTGAAGCTTTCTTT. The chain combines TRBV20-1 with TRBJ1-1, with a weak D call TRBD1 (6 bases). V was cut by 6 bases and J by 3 bases, with 20 bases left in between. Germline loops: CDR1 DFQATT, CDR2 SNEGSKA (reference sequence). There are 15 residues in the CDR3.

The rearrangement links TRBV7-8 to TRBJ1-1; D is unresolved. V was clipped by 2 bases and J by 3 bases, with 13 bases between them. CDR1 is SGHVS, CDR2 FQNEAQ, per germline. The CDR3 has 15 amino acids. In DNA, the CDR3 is TGTGCCAGCAGCTTATTTATTAGACGCCACACTGAAGCTTTCTTT. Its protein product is CASSLFIRRHTEAFF.

The CDR3 protein is CASSLAGGWSEQFF. The CDR3 DNA reads TGCGCCAGCAGCTTGGCGGGGGGGTGGAGTGAGCAGTTCTTC. This rearrangement joins TRBV5-1 to TRBJ2-1, with TRBD2 identical over 8 bases. The V gene's germline CDR1 is SGHRS and CDR2 YFSETQ. The junction had 5 bases not matched to a gene; V was cut back by 0 bases and J by 9 bases. This CDR3 contains 14 residues.

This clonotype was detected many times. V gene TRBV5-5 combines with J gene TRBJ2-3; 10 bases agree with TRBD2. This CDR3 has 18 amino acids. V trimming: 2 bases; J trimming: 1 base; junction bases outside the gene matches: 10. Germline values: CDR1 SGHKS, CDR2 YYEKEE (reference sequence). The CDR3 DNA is TGTGCCAGCAGCTTCCTAGCGGGGGAGTGGGGTGGCACAGATACGCAGTATTTT. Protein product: CASSFLAGEWGGTDTQYF.